These T cell receptor beta chains were read from a single sample in a study of cytomegalovirus exposure and HLA in healthy donors. Profiled with immunoSEQ multiplex PCR; TCRdb holds only in-frame clones, not every one. The data hold approximately 210,000 clones, with approximately 85% observed a single time. Sequencing input: PBMCs. Source of these receptors: a woman aged 18-29 years in good health and CMV-seronegative. Both conserved end residues are part of each CDR3. Each record gives: J gene, V gene, D gene, clone size, CDR3 DNA, CDR3 protein. D genes are given only for firm matches. Size tells how often a clone was seen (once, few, many) or the class of an expanded clone, and some rows leave it out.

J gene: TRBJ2-7
V gene: TRBV27
D gene: NA
clone size: NA
CDR3 DNA: TGTGCCAGCAGTCTAACCCGACACTCCTACGAGCAGTACTTC
CDR3 protein: CASSLTRHSYEQYF

J gene: TRBJ2-1
V gene: TRBV6-4
D gene: TRBD1
clone size: NA
CDR3 DNA: TGTGCCAGCAGTGACATAGCGCTCGGCAGCCGGACAGGTGAGCAGTTCTTC
CDR3 protein: CASSDIALGSRTGEQFF

J gene: TRBJ2-1
V gene: TRBV7-3
D gene: NA
clone size: NA
CDR3 DNA: TGTGCCAGCAGCTCCAGATCTAGTGGCGATGAGCAGTTCTTC
CDR3 protein: CASSSRSSGDEQFF

J gene: TRBJ2-1
V gene: TRBV14
D gene: NA
clone size: few
CDR3 DNA: TGTGCCAGCAGCCAAGTTTTGGCTCCCCATGAGCAGTTCTTC
CDR3 protein: CASSQVLAPHEQFF

J gene: TRBJ2-7
V gene: TRBV27
D gene: NA
clone size: NA
CDR3 DNA: TGTGCCAGCAGTTTATCGAGTCCGGGTCTCACCTACGAGCAGTACTTC
CDR3 protein: CASSLSSPGLTYEQYF

J gene: TRBJ2-1
V gene: TRBV11-3
D gene: NA
clone size: once
CDR3 DNA: TGTGCCAGCAGCCACATCGGGACAACAAGCTCCTACAATGAGCAGTTCTTC
CDR3 protein: CASSHIGTTSSYNEQFF

J gene: TRBJ2-1
V gene: TRBV10-1
D gene: TRBD1
clone size: NA
CDR3 DNA: TGCGCCAGCAGTGAGGACGGACAGGGGGCGAGCTCCTACAATGAGCAGTTCTTC
CDR3 protein: CASSEDGQGASSYNEQFF

J gene: TRBJ1-1
V gene: TRBV4-2
D gene: TRBD1
clone size: NA
CDR3 DNA: TGTGCCAGCAGCCTACAGGGACAGCTGAACACTGAAGCTTTCTTT
CDR3 protein: CASSLQGQLNTEAFF

J gene: TRBJ2-5
V gene: TRBV5-1
D gene: TRBD2
clone size: NA
CDR3 DNA: TGCGCCAGCAGCTCCCGGACTAGCTCTCAAGAGACCCAGTACTTC
CDR3 protein: CASSSRTSSQETQYF

J gene: TRBJ1-2
V gene: TRBV4-2
D gene: TRBD1
clone size: NA
CDR3 DNA: TGTGCCAGCAGCCAACCCCGTGGACGGGGACAGGGGGCACTGAGCTATGGCTACACCTTC
CDR3 protein: CASSQPRGRGQGALSYGYTF

J gene: TRBJ1-3
V gene: TRBV5-1
D gene: NA
clone size: once
CDR3 DNA: TGCGCCAGCAGCTTGGATAGCTCAGTGCCTGGAAACACCATATATTTT
CDR3 protein: CASSLDSSVPGNTIYF

J gene: TRBJ1-1
V gene: TRBV20-1
D gene: NA
clone size: NA
CDR3 DNA: TGCAGTGCTAGAGATGGGGGGTGGGCTTTCTTT
CDR3 protein: CSARDGGWAFF

J gene: TRBJ1-5
V gene: TRBV28
D gene: TRBD1
clone size: NA
CDR3 DNA: TGTGCCAGCAGTTTATCAGGGGGGACTTTTCAGCCCCAGCATTTT
CDR3 protein: CASSLSGGTFQPQHF

J gene: TRBJ2-5
V gene: TRBV4-2
D gene: NA
clone size: NA
CDR3 DNA: TGTGCCAGCAGCCAAACAGGGGGGGGGAAAGAGACCCAGTACTTC
CDR3 protein: CASSQTGGGKETQYF

J gene: TRBJ1-4
V gene: TRBV5-4
D gene: NA
clone size: NA
CDR3 DNA: TGTGCCAGCAGCCCGGGGGGGCAGTTAAGCACTAATGAAAAACTGTTTTTT
CDR3 protein: CASSPGGQLSTNEKLFF

J gene: TRBJ2-7
V gene: TRBV6-1
D gene: NA
clone size: once
CDR3 DNA: TGTGCCAGCAGTGAAAGCTACTACGAGCAGTACTTC
CDR3 protein: CASSESYYEQYF

J gene: TRBJ2-3
V gene: TRBV4-2
D gene: TRBD2
clone size: NA
CDR3 DNA: TGTGCCAGCAGCCCCCGGGCTAGCGGGGGCACAGATACGCAGTATTTT
CDR3 protein: CASSPRASGGTDTQYF

J gene: TRBJ1-2
V gene: TRBV28
D gene: TRBD1
clone size: NA
CDR3 DNA: TGTGCAACCCGGGACAGGCGAAAAAAAAACTATGGCTACACCTTC
CDR3 protein: CATRDRRKKNYGYTF

J gene: TRBJ1-3
V gene: TRBV19
D gene: NA
clone size: NA
CDR3 DNA: TGTGCCAGTAGTTCCAGAGAGGTAGTTGCTGGAAACACCATATATTTT
CDR3 protein: CASSSREVVAGNTIYF

J gene: TRBJ2-3
V gene: TRBV6-1
D gene: TRBD1
clone size: NA
CDR3 DNA: TGTGCCAGCAGGACAGGGACGAGCACAGATACGCAGTATTTT
CDR3 protein: CASRTGTSTDTQYF

J gene: TRBJ2-7
V gene: TRBV29-1
D gene: NA
clone size: NA
CDR3 DNA: TGCAGCGTTACCCCCGGGAACAGAGCACTCAAACAGCAGTACTTC
CDR3 protein: CSVTPGNRALKQQYF

J gene: TRBJ2-1
V gene: TRBV6-1
D gene: TRBD2
clone size: NA
CDR3 DNA: TGTGCCAGCAGCGTTACTAGCGGGAGTGGCAATGAGCAGTTCTTC
CDR3 protein: CASSVTSGSGNEQFF

J gene: TRBJ2-1
V gene: TRBV15
D gene: NA
clone size: NA
CDR3 DNA: TGTGCCACCAGCAGACCCGGGGGAGGATATGAGCAGTTCTTC
CDR3 protein: CATSRPGGGYEQFF

J gene: TRBJ2-7
V gene: TRBV5-1
D gene: TRBD1
clone size: NA
CDR3 DNA: TGCGCCAGCAGCTCTGGACAGGCGAACAACGAGCAGTACTTC
CDR3 protein: CASSSGQANNEQYF

J gene: TRBJ1-1
V gene: TRBV6-4
D gene: NA
clone size: NA
CDR3 DNA: TGTGCCAGCAGACCGACAGGAGAGAACACTGAAGCTTTCTTT
CDR3 protein: CASRPTGENTEAFF

J gene: TRBJ2-1
V gene: TRBV11-2
D gene: TRBD2
clone size: NA
CDR3 DNA: TGTGCCAGCAGCACCTGGACTAGCGGGAGGGCGAGCAATGAGCAGTTCTTC
CDR3 protein: CASSTWTSGRASNEQFF

J gene: TRBJ2-3
V gene: TRBV7-6
D gene: TRBD2
clone size: NA
CDR3 DNA: TGTGCCAGCAGCTCTCCGGGACTAGCGGGGATGGATACGCAGTATTTT
CDR3 protein: CASSSPGLAGMDTQYF

J gene: TRBJ2-3
V gene: TRBV5-6
D gene: TRBD1
clone size: NA
CDR3 DNA: TGTGCCAGCAGCTCCGGGACAGGGGGCGGGTGGAGCACAGATACGCAGTATTTT
CDR3 protein: CASSSGTGGGWSTDTQYF

J gene: TRBJ1-5
V gene: TRBV7-6
D gene: NA
clone size: NA
CDR3 DNA: TGTGCCAGCAGCTTAGCGACGGGGGGTGGCCAGCCCCAGCATTTT
CDR3 protein: CASSLATGGGQPQHF

J gene: TRBJ2-1
V gene: TRBV5-8
D gene: TRBD2
clone size: NA
CDR3 DNA: TGTGCCAGCAGCTCCGGGACTAGCTCCTACAATGAGCAGTTCTTC
CDR3 protein: CASSSGTSSYNEQFF

J gene: TRBJ2-1
V gene: TRBV5-1
D gene: NA
clone size: NA
CDR3 DNA: TGCGCCAGCAGCTTATCGACTTTCCTTTCCTACAATGAGCAGTTCTTC
CDR3 protein: CASSLSTFLSYNEQFF

J gene: TRBJ2-1
V gene: TRBV9
D gene: TRBD1
clone size: NA
CDR3 DNA: TGTGCCAGCAGCGAACAGGGGTACAATGAGCAGTTCTTC
CDR3 protein: CASSEQGYNEQFF

J gene: TRBJ2-1
V gene: TRBV6-5
D gene: NA
clone size: NA
CDR3 DNA: TGTGCCAGCAGAGGGGCCTCCTACAATGAGCAGTTCTTC
CDR3 protein: CASRGASYNEQFF

J gene: TRBJ2-2
V gene: TRBV11-1
D gene: NA
clone size: NA
CDR3 DNA: TGTGCCAGCAGCAAAAGCTTCTGGAACACCGGGGAGCTGTTTTTT
CDR3 protein: CASSKSFWNTGELFF

J gene: TRBJ2-1
V gene: TRBV28
D gene: NA
clone size: NA
CDR3 DNA: TGTGCCAGCAGTTTATATCCCGTCTCGAATGAGCAGTTCTTC
CDR3 protein: CASSLYPVSNEQFF

J gene: TRBJ1-2
V gene: TRBV7-2
D gene: TRBD1
clone size: NA
CDR3 DNA: TGTGCCAGCAGCTTAACCTCGGCAGGGGGCTTCGGCTACACCTTC
CDR3 protein: CASSLTSAGGFGYTF

J gene: TRBJ1-1
V gene: TRBV6-1
D gene: NA
clone size: NA
CDR3 DNA: TGTGCCAGCAGTGAAGTAACGGTAACGGGTGAAGCTTTCTTT
CDR3 protein: CASSEVTVTGEAFF

J gene: TRBJ2-7
V gene: TRBV30
D gene: TRBD2
clone size: NA
CDR3 DNA: TGTGCCTGGAGCGGTACTAGCGTTGGGGAGCAGTACTTC
CDR3 protein: CAWSGTSVGEQYF

J gene: TRBJ2-7
V gene: TRBV7-9
D gene: NA
clone size: NA
CDR3 DNA: TGTGCCAGCAGCTTAGAATATCTGGGCGGGATTGTCTACGAGCAGTACTTC
CDR3 protein: CASSLEYLGGIVYEQYF

J gene: TRBJ1-6
V gene: TRBV30
D gene: TRBD1
clone size: few
CDR3 DNA: TGTGCCTGGATCAATAGGGACAGGGGGTTAAATTCACCCCTCCACTTT
CDR3 protein: CAWINRDRGLNSPLHF

J gene: TRBJ1-1
V gene: TRBV7-3
D gene: NA
clone size: NA
CDR3 DNA: TGTGCCAGCAGCTTAACTCGCGTAGAGACTGAAGCTTTCTTT
CDR3 protein: CASSLTRVETEAFF